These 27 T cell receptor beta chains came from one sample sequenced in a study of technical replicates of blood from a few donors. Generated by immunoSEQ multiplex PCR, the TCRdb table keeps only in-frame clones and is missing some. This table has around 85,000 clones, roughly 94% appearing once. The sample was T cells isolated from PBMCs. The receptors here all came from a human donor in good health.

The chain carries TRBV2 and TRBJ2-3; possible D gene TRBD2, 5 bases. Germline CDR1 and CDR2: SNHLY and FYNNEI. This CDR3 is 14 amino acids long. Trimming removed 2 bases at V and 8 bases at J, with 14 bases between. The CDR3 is CASSEWSVRGTQYF. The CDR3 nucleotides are TGTGCCAGCAGTGAATGGTCAGTCCGGGGTACGCAGTATTTT.

The CDR3 here is CASSSELYGYTF. DNA of the CDR3: TGTGCCAGCAGCTCGGAGCTATATGGCTACACCTTC. The rearrangement joins TRBV7-9 to TRBJ1-2, with no clear D. V was cut by 4 bases and J by 5 bases, with 8 bases left in between. The CDR3 runs to 12 residues. Per the germline V gene, CDR1 is SEHNR and CDR2 is FQNEAQ (reference sequence).

The CDR3, as DNA: TGTGCCAGCAGCCAGGATAAGAGGTTTGGCTACACCTTC. Protein sequence: CASSQDKRFGYTF. The V gene is TRBV4-2, the J gene TRBJ1-2; no definite D call. This CDR3 contains 13 residues. With 3 bases removed from V and 7 bases from J, the gap between germline ends came to 12 bases. Germline CDR1 LGHNA, CDR2 YNFKEQ.

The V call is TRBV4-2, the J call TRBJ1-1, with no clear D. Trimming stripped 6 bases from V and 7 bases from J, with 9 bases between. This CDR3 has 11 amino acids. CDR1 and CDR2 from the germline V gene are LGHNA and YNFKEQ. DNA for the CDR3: TGTGCCAGCAGGCGGCGGGGTGAAGCTTTCTTT. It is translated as CASRRRGEAFF.

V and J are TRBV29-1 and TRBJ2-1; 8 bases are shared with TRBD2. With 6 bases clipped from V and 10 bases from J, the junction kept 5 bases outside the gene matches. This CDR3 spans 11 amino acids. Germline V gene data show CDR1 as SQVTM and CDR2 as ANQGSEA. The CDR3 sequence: CSVGLGDEQFF. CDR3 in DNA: TGCAGCGTGGGACTAGGGGACGAGCAGTTCTTC.

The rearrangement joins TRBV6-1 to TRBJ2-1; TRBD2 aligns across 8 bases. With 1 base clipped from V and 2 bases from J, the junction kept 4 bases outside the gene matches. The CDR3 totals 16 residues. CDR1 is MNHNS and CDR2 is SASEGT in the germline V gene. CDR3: CASSEVLAGPYNEQFF. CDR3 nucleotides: TGTGCCAGCAGTGAAGTGCTAGCGGGTCCCTACAATGAGCAGTTCTTC.

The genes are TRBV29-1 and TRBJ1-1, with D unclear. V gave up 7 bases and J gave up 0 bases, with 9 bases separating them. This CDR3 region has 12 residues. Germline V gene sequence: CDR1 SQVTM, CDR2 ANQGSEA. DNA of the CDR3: TGCAGCGCCCGAGCTATGAACACTGAAGCTTTCTTT. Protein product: CSARAMNTEAFF. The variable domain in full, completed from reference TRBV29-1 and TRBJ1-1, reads SAVISQKPSRDICQRGTSLTIQCQVDSQVTMMFWYRQQPGQSLTLIATANQGSEATYESGFVIDKFPISRPNLTFSTLTVSNMSPEDSSIYLCSARAMNTEAFFGQGTRLTVV.

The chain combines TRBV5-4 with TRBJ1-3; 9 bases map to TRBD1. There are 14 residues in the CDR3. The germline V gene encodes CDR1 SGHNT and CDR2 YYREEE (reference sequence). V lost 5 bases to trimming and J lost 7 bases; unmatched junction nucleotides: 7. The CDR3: CASSSGTGRNTIYF. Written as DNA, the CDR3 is TGTGCCAGCAGTTCCGGGACAGGGCGGAACACCATATATTTT.

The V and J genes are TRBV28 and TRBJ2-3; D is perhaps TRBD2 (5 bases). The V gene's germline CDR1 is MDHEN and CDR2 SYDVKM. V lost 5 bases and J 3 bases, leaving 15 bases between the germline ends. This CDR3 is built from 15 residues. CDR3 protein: CASSPDYGGTDTQYF. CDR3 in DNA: TGTGCCAGCAGTCCTGACTACGGCGGGACAGATACGCAGTATTTT.

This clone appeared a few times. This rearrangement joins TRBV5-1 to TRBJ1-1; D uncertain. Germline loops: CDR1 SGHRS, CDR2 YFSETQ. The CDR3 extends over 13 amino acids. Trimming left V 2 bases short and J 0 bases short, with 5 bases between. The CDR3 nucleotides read TGCGCCAGCAGCTTCCGAGTGAACACTGAAGCTTTCTTT. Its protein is CASSFRVNTEAFF. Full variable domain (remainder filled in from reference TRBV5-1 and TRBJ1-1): KAGVTQTPRYLIKTRGQQVTLSCSPISGHRSVSWYQQTPGQGLQFLFEYFSETQRNKGNFPGRFSGRQFSNSRSEMNVSTLELGDSALYLCASSFRVNTEAFFGQGTRLTVV.

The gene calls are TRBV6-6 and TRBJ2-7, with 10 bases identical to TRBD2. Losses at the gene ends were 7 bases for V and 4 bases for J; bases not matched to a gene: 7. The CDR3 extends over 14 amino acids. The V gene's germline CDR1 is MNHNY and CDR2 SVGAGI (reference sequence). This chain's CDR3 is CASTAAGGQYEQYF. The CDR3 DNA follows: TGTGCCAGCACCGCAGCGGGAGGGCAATACGAGCAGTACTTC.

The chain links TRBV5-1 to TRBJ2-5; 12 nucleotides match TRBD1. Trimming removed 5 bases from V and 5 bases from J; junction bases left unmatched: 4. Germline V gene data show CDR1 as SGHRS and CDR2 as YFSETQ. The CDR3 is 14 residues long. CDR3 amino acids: CASRGQGASETQYF. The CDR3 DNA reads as TGCGCCAGCAGGGGACAGGGGGCGTCGGAGACCCAGTACTTC.

The chain's CDR3 is CASSLRSNQPQHF. CDR3 bases: TGTGCCAGCAGCCTTCGTAGCAATCAGCCCCAGCATTTT. The rearrangement uses TRBV14 and TRBJ1-5; D unresolved. The V end lost 4 bases, the J end lost 0 bases, and 4 bases lay between the germline ends. CDR3 length: 13 amino acids. CDR1 is SGHDN and CDR2 is FVKESK in the germline V gene.

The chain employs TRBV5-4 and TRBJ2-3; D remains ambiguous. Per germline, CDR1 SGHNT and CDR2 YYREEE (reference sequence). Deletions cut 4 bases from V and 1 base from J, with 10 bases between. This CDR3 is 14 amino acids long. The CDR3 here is CASSARGGTDTQYF. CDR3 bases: TGTGCCAGCAGCGCCAGAGGTGGCACAGATACGCAGTATTTT.

The CDR3 reads CASSPAWDMKAYEQYF. The CDR3 DNA is TGTGCCAGCAGCCCCGCCTGGGACATGAAAGCCTACGAGCAGTACTTC. This chain links TRBV11-3 with TRBJ2-7, with D perhaps matching TRBD1 (6 bases). V dropped 5 bases and J dropped 2 bases, with 19 bases sitting between them. This CDR3 has 16 amino acids. In germline, CDR1 is SGHNT, CDR2 YENEEA.

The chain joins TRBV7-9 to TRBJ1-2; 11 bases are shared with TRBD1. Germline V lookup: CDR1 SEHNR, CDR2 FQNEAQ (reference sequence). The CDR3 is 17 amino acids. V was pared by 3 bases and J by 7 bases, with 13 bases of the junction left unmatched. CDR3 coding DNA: TGTGCCAGCAGCTTTCCCGGACAGGGGGCCAGGCTTGGTGGCTACACCTTC. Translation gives CASSFPGQGARLGGYTF.

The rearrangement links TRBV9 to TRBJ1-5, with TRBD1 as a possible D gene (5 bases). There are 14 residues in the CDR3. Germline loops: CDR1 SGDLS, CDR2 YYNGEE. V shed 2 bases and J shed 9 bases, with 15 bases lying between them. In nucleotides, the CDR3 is TGTGCCAGCAGCGTCGCCCTAGGGGAAGGGCCCCAGCATTTT. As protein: CASSVALGEGPQHF. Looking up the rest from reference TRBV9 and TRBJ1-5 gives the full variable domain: DSGVTQTPKHLITATGQRVTLRCSPRSGDLSVYWYQQSLDQGLQFLIQYYNGEERAKGNILERFSAQQFPDLHSELNLSSLELGDSALYFCASSVALGEGPQHFGDGTRLSIL.

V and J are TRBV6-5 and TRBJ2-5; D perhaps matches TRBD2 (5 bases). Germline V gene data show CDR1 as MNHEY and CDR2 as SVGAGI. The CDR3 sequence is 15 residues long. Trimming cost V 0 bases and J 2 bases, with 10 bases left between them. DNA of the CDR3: TGTGCCAGCAGTTACTCGAGCCGGGGTCAAGAGACCCAGTACTTC. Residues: CASSYSSRGQETQYF.

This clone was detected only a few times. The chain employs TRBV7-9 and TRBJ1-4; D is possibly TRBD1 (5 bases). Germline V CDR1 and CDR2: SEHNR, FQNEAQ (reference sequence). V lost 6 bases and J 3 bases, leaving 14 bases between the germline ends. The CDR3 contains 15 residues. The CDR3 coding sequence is TGTGCCAGCAGGGACCCAGGGCAAGCTAATGAAAAACTGTTTTTT. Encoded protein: CASRDPGQANEKLFF. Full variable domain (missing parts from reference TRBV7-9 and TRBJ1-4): DTGVSQNPRHKITKRGQNVTFRCDPISEHNRLYWYRQTLGQGPEFLTYFQNEAQLEKSRLLSDRFSAERPKGSFSTLEIQRTEQGDSAMYLCASRDPGQANEKLFFGSGTQLSVL.

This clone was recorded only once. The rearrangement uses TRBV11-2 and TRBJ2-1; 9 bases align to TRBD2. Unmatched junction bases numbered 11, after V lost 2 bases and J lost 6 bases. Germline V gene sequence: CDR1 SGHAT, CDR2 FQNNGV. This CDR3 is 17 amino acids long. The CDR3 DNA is TGTGCCAGCAGCTTAACCTGGAGGGTAGCGGGAGTCAATGAGCAGTTCTTC. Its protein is CASSLTWRVAGVNEQFF.

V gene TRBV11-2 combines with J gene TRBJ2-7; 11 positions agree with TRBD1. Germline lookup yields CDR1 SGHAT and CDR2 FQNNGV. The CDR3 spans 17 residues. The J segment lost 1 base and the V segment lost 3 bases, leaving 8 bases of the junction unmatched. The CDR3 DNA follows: TGTGCCAGCAGCTTGGGGACAGGGGGTTTCGGTTCCTACGAGCAGTACTTC. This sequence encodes CASSLGTGGFGSYEQYF.

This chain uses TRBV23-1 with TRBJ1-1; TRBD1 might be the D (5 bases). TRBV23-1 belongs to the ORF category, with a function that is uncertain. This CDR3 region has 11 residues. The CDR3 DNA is TGCGCTAGAGCGGGGGGAGCTGAAGCTTTCTTT. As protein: CARAGGAEAFF.

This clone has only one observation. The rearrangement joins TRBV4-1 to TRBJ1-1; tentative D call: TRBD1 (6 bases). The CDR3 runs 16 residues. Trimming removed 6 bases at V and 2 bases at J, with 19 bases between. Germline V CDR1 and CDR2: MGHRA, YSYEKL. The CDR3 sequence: CASRGYRAASNTEAFF. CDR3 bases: TGCGCCAGCAGGGGTTACAGGGCTGCTTCCAACACTGAAGCTTTCTTT.

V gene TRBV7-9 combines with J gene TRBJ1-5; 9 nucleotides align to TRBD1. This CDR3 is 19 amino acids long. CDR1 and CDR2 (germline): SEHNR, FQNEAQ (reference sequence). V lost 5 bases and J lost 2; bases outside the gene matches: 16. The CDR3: CASSQFPGQGSLGNQPQHF. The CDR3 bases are TGTGCCAGCAGCCAATTCCCGGGACAGGGAAGTCTCGGCAATCAGCCCCAGCATTTT.

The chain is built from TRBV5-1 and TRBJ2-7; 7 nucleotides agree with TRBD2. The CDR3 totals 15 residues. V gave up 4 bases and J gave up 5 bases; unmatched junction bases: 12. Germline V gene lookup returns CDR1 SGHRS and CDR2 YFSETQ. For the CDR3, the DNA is TGCGCCAGCAGCCCGGTGGGAGGGTGGTTAAACGAGCAGTACTTC. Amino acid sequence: CASSPVGGWLNEQYF.

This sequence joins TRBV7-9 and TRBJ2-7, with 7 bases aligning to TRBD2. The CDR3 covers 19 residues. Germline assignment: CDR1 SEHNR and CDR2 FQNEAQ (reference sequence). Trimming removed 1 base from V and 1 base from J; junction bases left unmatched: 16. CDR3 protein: CASSLGNVRAGRKSYEQYF. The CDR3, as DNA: TGTGCCAGCAGCTTAGGGAATGTTCGGGCCGGGAGGAAATCCTACGAGCAGTACTTC.

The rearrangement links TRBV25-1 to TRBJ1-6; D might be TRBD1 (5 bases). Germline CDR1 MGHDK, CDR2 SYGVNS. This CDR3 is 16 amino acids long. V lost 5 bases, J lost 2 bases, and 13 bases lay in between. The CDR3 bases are TGTGCCAGCAGTAAGACAGTCGGCCCCTATAATTCACCCCTCCACTTT. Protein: CASSKTVGPYNSPLHF.